This T cell receptor beta chain was captured in a study of blood T cell repertoires in COVID-19. Study context: Whether acute or convalescent, the COVID-19 samples came from the United States, Italy and Spain. PBMCs, B-cell-depleted T cells, or T cells were the source of the cDNA or gDNA that made up the material.

Germline V lookup: CDR1 GTSNPN, CDR2 SVGIG (reference sequence). The CDR3 sequence is 16 residues long. V lost 0 bases and J 5 bases, leaving 19 bases between the germline ends. Original processing methods: Estimation of nucleated cell counts relied on the amplification of reference gene primers. Clones were read by immunoSEQ multiplex PCR, and TCRdb kept only the in-frame ones, dropping some. Clone size and the V and J calls come from that table; the DNA yielded D and trimming. The top ten hold 0.2% to 0.3% of the sample, which has roughly 670,000 clones, 75% to 90% seen once. The clonotype comes from a woman aged 18-29 years with acute or convalescent COVID-19. Sequencing used peripheral blood. The J gene is TRBJ1-1, the V gene TRBV30, with D maybe TRBD1 (6 bases). CDR3 DNA: TGTGCCTGGAGTGTAATGGAGGGGGGGATGGAAACTGAAGCTTTCTTT. Translation gives CAWSVMEGGMETEAFF.